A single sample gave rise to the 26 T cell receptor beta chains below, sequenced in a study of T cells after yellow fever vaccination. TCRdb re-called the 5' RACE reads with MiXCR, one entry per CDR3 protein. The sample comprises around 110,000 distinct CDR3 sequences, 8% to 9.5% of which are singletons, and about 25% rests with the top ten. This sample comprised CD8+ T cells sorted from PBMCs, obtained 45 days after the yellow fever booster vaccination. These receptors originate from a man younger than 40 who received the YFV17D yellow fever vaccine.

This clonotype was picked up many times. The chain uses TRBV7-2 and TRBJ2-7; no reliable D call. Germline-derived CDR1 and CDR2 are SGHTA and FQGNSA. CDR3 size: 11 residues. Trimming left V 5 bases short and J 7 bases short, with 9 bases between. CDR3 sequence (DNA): TGTGCCAGCAGCATGGGTTGGGAGCAGTACTTC. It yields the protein CASSMGWEQYF.

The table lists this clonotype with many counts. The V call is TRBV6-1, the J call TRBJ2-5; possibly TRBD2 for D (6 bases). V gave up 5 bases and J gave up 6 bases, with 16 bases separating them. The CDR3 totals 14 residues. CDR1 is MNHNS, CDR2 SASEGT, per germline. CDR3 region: CASSPRLEAKTQYF. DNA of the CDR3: TGTGCCAGCAGTCCTAGACTAGAGGCAAAGACCCAGTACTTC.

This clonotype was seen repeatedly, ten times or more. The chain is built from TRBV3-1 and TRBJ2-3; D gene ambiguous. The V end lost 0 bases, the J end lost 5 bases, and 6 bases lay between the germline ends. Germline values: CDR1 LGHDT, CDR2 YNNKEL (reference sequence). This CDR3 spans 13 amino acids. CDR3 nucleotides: TGTGCCAGCAGCCAAGATCAGGAAGATACGCAGTATTTT. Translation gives CASSQDQEDTQYF.

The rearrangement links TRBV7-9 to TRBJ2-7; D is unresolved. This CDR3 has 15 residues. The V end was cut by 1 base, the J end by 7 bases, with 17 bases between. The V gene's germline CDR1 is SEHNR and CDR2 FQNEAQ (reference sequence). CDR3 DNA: TGTGCCAGCAGCTTAGGATTTGAGGCTAGTGGAGAGCAGTACTTC. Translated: CASSLGFEASGEQYF. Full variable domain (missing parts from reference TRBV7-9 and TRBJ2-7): DTGVSQNPRHKITKRGQNVTFRCDPISEHNRLYWYRQTLGQGPEFLTYFQNEAQLEKSRLLSDRFSAERPKGSFSTLEIQRTEQGDSAMYLCASSLGFEASGEQYFGPGTRLTVT.

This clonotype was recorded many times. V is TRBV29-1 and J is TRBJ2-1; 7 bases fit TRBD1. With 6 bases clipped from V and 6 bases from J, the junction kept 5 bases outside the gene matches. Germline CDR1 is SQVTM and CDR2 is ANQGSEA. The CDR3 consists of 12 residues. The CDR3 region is CSVRDRFNEQFF. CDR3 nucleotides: TGCAGCGTCCGGGACAGATTCAATGAGCAGTTCTTC.

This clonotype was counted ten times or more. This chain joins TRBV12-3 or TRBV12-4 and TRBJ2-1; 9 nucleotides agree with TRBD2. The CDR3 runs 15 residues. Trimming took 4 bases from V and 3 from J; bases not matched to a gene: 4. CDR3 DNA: TGTGCCAGCAGTTCGACTAGCGGAGTCTACAATGAGCAGTTCTTC. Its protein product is CASSSTSGVYNEQFF.

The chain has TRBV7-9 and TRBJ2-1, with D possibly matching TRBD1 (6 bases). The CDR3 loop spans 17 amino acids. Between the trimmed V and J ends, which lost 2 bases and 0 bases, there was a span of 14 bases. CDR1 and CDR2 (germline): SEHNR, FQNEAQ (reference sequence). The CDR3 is CASSLNRARGSYNEQFF. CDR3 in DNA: TGTGCCAGCAGCTTAAATCGTGCCAGGGGCTCCTACAATGAGCAGTTCTTC.

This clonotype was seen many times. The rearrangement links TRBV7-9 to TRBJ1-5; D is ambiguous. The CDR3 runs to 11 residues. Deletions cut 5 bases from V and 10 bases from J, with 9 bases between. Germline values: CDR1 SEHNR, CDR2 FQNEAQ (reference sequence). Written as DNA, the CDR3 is TGTGCCAGCAGCAACGGCGGCCCCCAGCATTTT. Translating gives CASSNGGPQHF.

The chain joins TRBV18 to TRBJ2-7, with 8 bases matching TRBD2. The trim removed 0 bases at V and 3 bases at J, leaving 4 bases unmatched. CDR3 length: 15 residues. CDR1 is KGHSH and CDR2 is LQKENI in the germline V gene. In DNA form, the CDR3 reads TGTGCCAGCTCACCACCGGGACTAGGTAACTACGAGCAGTACTTC. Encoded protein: CASSPPGLGNYEQYF. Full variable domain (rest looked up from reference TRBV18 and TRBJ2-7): NAGVMQNPRHLVRRRGQEARLRCSPMKGHSHVYWYRQLPEEGLKFMVYLQKENIIDESGMPKERFSAEFPKEGPSILRIQQVVRGDSAAYFCASSPPGLGNYEQYFGPGTRLTVT.

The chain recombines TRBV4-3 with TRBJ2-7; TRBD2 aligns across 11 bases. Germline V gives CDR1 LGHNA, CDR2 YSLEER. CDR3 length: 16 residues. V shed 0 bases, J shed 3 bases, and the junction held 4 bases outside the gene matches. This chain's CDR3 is CASSQEYGLAGYEQYF. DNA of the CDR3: TGCGCCAGCAGCCAAGAGTACGGACTAGCGGGCTACGAGCAGTACTTC.

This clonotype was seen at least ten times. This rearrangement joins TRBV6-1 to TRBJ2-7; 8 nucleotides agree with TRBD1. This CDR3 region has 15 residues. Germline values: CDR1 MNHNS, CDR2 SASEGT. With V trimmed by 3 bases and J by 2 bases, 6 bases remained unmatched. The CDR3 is CASSERTGNTYEQYF. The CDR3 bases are TGTGCCAGCAGTGAGCGGACAGGGAACACCTACGAGCAGTACTTC.

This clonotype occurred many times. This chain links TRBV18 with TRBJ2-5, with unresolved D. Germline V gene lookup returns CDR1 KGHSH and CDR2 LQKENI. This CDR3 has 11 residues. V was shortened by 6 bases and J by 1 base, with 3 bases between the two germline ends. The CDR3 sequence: CASSPQETQYF. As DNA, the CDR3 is TGTGCCAGCTCTCCCCAAGAGACCCAGTACTTC.

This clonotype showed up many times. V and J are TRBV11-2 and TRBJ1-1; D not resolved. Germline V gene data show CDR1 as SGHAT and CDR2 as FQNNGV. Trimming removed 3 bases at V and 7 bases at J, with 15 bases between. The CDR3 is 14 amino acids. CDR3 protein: CASSFRNTGFEAFF. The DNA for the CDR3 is TGTGCCAGCAGCTTTAGGAACACTGGTTTTGAAGCTTTCTTT.

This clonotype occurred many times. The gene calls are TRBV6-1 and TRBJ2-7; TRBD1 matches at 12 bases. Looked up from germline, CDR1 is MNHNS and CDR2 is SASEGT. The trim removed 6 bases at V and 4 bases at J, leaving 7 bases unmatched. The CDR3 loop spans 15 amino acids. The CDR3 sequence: CASSPGTGGIYEQYF. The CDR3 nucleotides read TGTGCCAGCAGCCCCGGGACAGGGGGCATTTACGAGCAGTACTTC.

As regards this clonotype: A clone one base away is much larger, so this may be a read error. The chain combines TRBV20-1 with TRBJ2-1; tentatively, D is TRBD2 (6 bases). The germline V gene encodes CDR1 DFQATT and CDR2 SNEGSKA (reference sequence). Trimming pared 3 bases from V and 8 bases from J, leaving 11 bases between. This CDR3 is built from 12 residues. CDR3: CSAREGFDEQFF. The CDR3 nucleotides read TGCAGTGCTAGGGAGGGGTTCGATGAGCAGTTCTTC.

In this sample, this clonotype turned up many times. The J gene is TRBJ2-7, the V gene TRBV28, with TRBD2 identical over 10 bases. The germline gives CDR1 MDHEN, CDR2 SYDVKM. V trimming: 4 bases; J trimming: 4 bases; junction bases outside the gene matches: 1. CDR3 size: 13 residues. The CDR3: CASSSTSGYEQYF. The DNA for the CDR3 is TGTGCCAGCAGTTCGACTAGCGGGTACGAGCAGTACTTC.

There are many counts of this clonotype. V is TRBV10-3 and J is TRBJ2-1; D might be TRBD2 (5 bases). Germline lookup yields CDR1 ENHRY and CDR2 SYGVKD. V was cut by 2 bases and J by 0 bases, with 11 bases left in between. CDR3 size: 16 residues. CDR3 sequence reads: CAISEEVGSSYNEQFF. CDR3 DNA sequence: TGTGCCATCAGTGAGGAGGTAGGGAGCTCCTACAATGAGCAGTTCTTC.

CDR3 sequence reads: CAWSEVGEGEQYF. CDR3 nucleotide sequence: TGTGCCTGGAGTGAGGTGGGGGAGGGCGAGCAGTACTTC. V and J are TRBV30 and TRBJ2-7, with 7 positions matching TRBD2. The CDR3 totals 13 residues. Trimming at V came to 1 base and at J to 6 bases, leaving 6 bases not matched to a gene. Germline assignment: CDR1 GTSNPN and CDR2 SVGIG (reference sequence).

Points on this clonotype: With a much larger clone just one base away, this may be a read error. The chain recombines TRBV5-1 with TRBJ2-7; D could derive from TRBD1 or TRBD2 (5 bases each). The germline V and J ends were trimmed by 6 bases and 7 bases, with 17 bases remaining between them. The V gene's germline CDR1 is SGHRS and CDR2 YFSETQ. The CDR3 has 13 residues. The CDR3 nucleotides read TGCGCCAGCATACCCGGGGCAGGCTGGGAGCAGTACTTC. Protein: CASIPGAGWEQYF.

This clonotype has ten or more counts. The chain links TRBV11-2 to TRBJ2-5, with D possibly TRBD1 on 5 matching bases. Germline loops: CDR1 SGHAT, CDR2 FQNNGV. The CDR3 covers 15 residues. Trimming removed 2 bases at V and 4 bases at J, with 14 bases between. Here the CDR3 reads CASSLRGGMGETQYF. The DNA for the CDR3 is TGTGCCAGCAGCTTAAGGGGTGGTATGGGAGAGACCCAGTACTTC.

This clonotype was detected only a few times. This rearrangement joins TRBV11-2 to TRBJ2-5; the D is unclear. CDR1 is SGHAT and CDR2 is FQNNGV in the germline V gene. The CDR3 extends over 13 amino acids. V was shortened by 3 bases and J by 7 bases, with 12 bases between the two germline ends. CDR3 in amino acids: CASSFGLMWTQYF. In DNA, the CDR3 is TGTGCCAGCAGCTTCGGGCTTATGTGGACCCAGTACTTC.

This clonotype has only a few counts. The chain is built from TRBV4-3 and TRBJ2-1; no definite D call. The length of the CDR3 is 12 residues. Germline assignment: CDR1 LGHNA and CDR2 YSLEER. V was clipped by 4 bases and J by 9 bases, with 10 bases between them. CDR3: CASSRGAGEQFF. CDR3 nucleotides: TGCGCCAGCAGCCGGGGTGCTGGTGAGCAGTTCTTC.

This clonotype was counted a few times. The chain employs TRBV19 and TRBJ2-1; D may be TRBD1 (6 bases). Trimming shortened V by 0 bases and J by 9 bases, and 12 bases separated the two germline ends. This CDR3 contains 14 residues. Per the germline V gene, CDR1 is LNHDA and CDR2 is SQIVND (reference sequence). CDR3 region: CASSIEGANIEQFF. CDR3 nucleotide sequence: TGTGCCAGTAGTATAGAGGGGGCGAACATTGAGCAGTTCTTC.

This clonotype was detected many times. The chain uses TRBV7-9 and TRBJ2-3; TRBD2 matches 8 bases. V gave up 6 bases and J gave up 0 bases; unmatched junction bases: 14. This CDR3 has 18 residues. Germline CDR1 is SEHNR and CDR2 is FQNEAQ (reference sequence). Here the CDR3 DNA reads TGTGCCAGCAGTCCCTCCTTCGGCGGGGGGCATAGCACAGATACGCAGTATTTT. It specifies CASSPSFGGGHSTDTQYF. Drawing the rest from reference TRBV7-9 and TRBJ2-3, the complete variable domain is DTGVSQNPRHKITKRGQNVTFRCDPISEHNRLYWYRQTLGQGPEFLTYFQNEAQLEKSRLLSDRFSAERPKGSFSTLEIQRTEQGDSAMYLCASSPSFGGGHSTDTQYFGPGTRLTVL.

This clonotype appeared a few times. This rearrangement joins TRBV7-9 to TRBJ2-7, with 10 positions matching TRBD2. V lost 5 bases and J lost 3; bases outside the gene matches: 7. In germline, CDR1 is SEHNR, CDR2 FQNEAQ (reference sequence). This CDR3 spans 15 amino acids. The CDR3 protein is CASSRWASGSYEQYF. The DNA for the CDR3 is TGTGCCAGCAGCCGGTGGGCTAGCGGGAGCTACGAGCAGTACTTC.

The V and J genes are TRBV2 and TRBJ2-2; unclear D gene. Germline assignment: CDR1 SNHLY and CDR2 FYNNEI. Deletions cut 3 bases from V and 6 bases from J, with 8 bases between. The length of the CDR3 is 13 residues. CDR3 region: CASSDGVSGELFF. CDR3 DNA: TGTGCCAGCAGTGACGGCGTCTCCGGGGAGCTGTTTTTT.